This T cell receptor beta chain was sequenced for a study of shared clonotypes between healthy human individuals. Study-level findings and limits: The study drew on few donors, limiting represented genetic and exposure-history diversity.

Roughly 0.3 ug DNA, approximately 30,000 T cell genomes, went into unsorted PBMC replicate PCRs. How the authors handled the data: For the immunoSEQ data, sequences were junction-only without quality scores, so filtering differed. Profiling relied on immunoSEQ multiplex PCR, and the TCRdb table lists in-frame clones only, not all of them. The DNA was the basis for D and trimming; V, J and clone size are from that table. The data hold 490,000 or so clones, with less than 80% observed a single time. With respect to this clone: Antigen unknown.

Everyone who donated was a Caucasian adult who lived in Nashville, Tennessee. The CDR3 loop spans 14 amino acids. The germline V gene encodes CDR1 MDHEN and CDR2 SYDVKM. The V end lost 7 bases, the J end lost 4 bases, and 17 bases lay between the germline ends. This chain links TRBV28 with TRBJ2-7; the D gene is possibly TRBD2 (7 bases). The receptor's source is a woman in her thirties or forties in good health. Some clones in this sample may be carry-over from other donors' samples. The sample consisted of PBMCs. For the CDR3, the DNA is TGTGCCAGCATCGACGGAGGGGGGGGTTACGAGCAGTACTTC. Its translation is CASIDGGGGYEQYF.